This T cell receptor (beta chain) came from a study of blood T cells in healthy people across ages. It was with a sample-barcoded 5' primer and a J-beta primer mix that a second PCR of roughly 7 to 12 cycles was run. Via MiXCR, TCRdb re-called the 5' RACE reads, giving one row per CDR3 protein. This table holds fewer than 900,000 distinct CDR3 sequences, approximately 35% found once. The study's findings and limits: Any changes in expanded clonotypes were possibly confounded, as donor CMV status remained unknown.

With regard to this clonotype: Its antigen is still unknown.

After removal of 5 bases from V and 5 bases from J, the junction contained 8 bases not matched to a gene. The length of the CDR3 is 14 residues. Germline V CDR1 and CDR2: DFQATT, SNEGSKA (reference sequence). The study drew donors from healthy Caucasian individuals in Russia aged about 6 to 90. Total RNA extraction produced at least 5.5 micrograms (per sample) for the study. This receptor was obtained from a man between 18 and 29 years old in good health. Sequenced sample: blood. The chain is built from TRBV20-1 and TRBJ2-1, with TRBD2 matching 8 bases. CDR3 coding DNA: TGCAGTGCTCCTATCCGGGGGGGGCACAATGAGCAGTTCTTC. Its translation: CSAPIRGGHNEQFF.